This T cell receptor beta chain appears in the sequencing data of a study of T cells in tumors after PD-1 blockade. TCRdb keeps only in-frame clones here, not all; method: immunoSEQ multiplex PCR. The table has approximately 47,000 clones, roughly 84% seen once. The length of the CDR3 is 15 residues. The germline CDR1 and CDR2 sequences are SGHRS and YFSETQ. Trimming left V 0 bases short and J 6 bases short, with 12 bases between. The source of this sequence is a human donor with advanced basal cell or squamous cell carcinoma (not recorded which). The sample was PBMCs, taken before anti-PD-1 therapy. The chain is built from TRBV5-1 and TRBJ2-2; tentatively, D is TRBD1 or TRBD2 (5 bases each). The CDR3 nucleotides read TGCGCCAGCAGCTTGGCCGGGGCGGGCCCCGGGGAGCTGTTTTTT. Its translation is CASSLAGAGPGELFF. The variable domain in full, with the rest retrieved from reference TRBV5-1 and TRBJ2-2, is KAGVTQTPRYLIKTRGQQVTLSCSPISGHRSVSWYQQTPGQGLQFLFEYFSETQRNKGNFPGRFSGRQFSNSRSEMNVSTLELGDSALYLCASSLAGAGPGELFFGEGSRLTVL.